The 24 T cell receptor beta chains listed next were all sequenced from one sample in a study of T cell responses to AZD1222 COVID-19 vaccine. TCRdb's copy holds only in-frame clones and misses some; the assay was immunoSEQ multiplex PCR. The profile shows over 35,000 clones, roughly 78% of them singletons. The sequencing used peripheral blood, collected 28 days after the second dose of the MenACWY control vaccine. The receptors originated from an adult who received the MenACWY meningococcal vaccine as a control.

The gene calls are TRBV3-1 (or the pseudogene TRBV3-2) and TRBJ1-5; D remains ambiguous. The CDR3 has 14 amino acids. Germline CDR1 is LGHDT and CDR2 is YNNKEL (reference sequence). Trimming removed 3 bases from V and 8 bases from J, with 14 bases in between. The DNA of the CDR3 is TGTGCCAGCAGCCATTTCCCGAGTAGGAAGCCCCAGCATTTT. Translated, it gives CASSHFPSRKPQHF.

This clone has a single count. The chain is built from TRBV11-2 and TRBJ2-1, with D unclear. Germline-derived CDR1 and CDR2 are SGHAT and FQNNGV. This CDR3 has 19 residues. V was shortened by 5 bases and J by 6 bases, with 29 bases between the two germline ends. CDR3 nucleotide sequence: TGTGCCAGCAGCCCGAGTCGAGGCCTACTAAGGTCCCGAAGCAATGAGCAGTTCTTC. This codes for CASSPSRGLLRSRSNEQFF.

The chain recombines TRBV9 with TRBJ2-5; 8 positions match TRBD1. The CDR3 runs to 16 residues. J gave up 4 bases and V 4 bases, and 12 bases lay outside the gene matches. Germline assignment: CDR1 SGDLS and CDR2 YYNGEE. Written as DNA, the CDR3 is TGTGCCAGCAGCATAGGACAGGGTGAATTTGTAGAGACCCAGTACTTC. This sequence encodes CASSIGQGEFVETQYF.

This clone was detected once. The V gene is TRBV9, the J gene TRBJ2-7; TRBD2 aligns across 9 bases. V lost 0 bases to trimming and J lost 2 bases; unmatched junction nucleotides: 3. Germline CDR1 and CDR2: SGDLS and YYNGEE. The CDR3 consists of 15 residues. This chain's CDR3 is CASSVGSGGTYEQYF. CDR3 DNA sequence: TGTGCCAGCAGCGTAGGTAGCGGGGGTACCTACGAGCAGTACTTC.

The chain joins TRBV5-1 to TRBJ2-1; 9 bases map to TRBD2. V shed 0 bases and J 6 bases; nucleotides not matched to a gene: 4. The germline V gene encodes CDR1 SGHRS and CDR2 YFSETQ. The CDR3 spans 15 residues. The DNA of the CDR3 is TGCGCCAGCAGCTTGGTAGCGGGAGTTGGCAATGAGCAGTTCTTC. Translation: CASSLVAGVGNEQFF.

This clone was picked up a small number of times. The chain is built from TRBV2 and TRBJ2-1; the match to TRBD1 covers 9 bases. V gave up 7 bases and J gave up 0 bases; unmatched junction bases: 4. CDR3 length: 15 residues. The V gene's germline CDR1 is SNHLY and CDR2 FYNNEI. DNA for the CDR3: TGTGCCAGCAAAGAGACAGGGGGCTCCTACAATGAGCAGTTCTTC. Protein sequence: CASKETGGSYNEQFF.

The CDR3 DNA reads as TGCGCCAGCAGCCCCGCAGTGATGAACACTGAAGCTTTCTTT. Protein sequence: CASSPAVMNTEAFF. This sequence joins TRBV4-1 and TRBJ1-1, with unresolved D. The ends were cut back, 4 bases at V and 0 bases at J, with 9 bases in the middle. Germline V gives CDR1 MGHRA, CDR2 YSYEKL. The length of the CDR3 is 14 residues.

The genes are TRBV7-9 and TRBJ1-4; D not certain. The CDR3 is 14 residues long. CDR1 is SEHNR and CDR2 is FQNEAQ in the germline V gene (reference sequence). Trimming pared 8 bases from V and 8 bases from J, leaving 18 bases between. CDR3 nucleotide sequence: TGTGCCAGCGATCAGTTAGGGTCCCTGGAAAAACTGTTTTTT. Protein sequence: CASDQLGSLEKLFF.

Only a few counts were recorded for this clone. V and J are TRBV28 and TRBJ1-6; D possibly corresponds to TRBD1 (5 bases). Germline CDR1 is MDHEN and CDR2 is SYDVKM. The CDR3 is 13 amino acids. Trimming left V 3 bases short and J 10 bases short, with 10 bases between. DNA for the CDR3: TGTGCCAGCAGTTTCAGGGTAGGATCACCCCTCCACTTT. Its translation: CASSFRVGSPLHF. Looking up the rest from reference TRBV28 and TRBJ1-6 gives the full variable domain: DVKVTQSSRYLVKRTGEKVFLECVQDMDHENMFWYRQDPGLGLRLIYFSYDVKMKEKGDIPEGYSVSREKKERFSLILESASTNQTSMYLCASSFRVGSPLHFGNGTRLTVT.

The rearrangement links TRBV4-1 to TRBJ2-3, with D perhaps matching TRBD1 (5 bases). Trimming pared 4 bases from V and 4 bases from J, leaving 18 bases between. In germline, CDR1 is MGHRA, CDR2 YSYEKL. This CDR3 contains 16 residues. The DNA for the CDR3 is TGCGCCAGCAGCCCCGCCCCAAGAGACAGAGCAGATACGCAGTATTTT. This encodes CASSPAPRDRADTQYF.

The chain has TRBV30 and TRBJ1-1; 9 bases align to TRBD1. With V trimmed by 3 bases and J by 4 bases, 9 bases remained unmatched. This CDR3 comprises 15 residues. Germline V gives CDR1 GTSNPN, CDR2 SVGIG (reference sequence). The CDR3: CAWRAGTGITTEAFF. The CDR3 nucleotides are TGTGCCTGGAGGGCCGGGACAGGGATCACCACTGAAGCTTTCTTT.

The J gene is TRBJ2-4, the V gene TRBV2; 11 bases fit TRBD1. V shed 5 bases, J shed 3 bases, and the junction held 6 bases outside the gene matches. Germline-derived CDR1 and CDR2 are SNHLY and FYNNEI. The CDR3 length is 16 residues. The CDR3 protein is CASSSDRGLGKNIQYF. The CDR3 coding sequence is TGTGCCAGCAGTTCGGACAGGGGGCTTGGCAAAAACATTCAGTACTTC.

The V and J genes are TRBV5-1 and TRBJ2-1, with D perhaps TRBD1 (5 bases). Germline CDR1 is SGHRS and CDR2 is YFSETQ. Trimming took off 4 bases at V and 5 bases at J, with 19 bases between the two ends. The CDR3 extends over 16 amino acids. The CDR3 is CASSPRTGLVNNEQFF. In DNA, the CDR3 is TGCGCCAGCAGCCCCCGAACAGGTCTCGTAAACAATGAGCAGTTCTTC.

This chain connects TRBV7-9 to TRBJ1-6; perhaps TRBD1 as D (6 bases). Germline V gene lookup returns CDR1 SEHNR and CDR2 FQNEAQ (reference sequence). V was clipped by 5 bases and J by 10 bases, with 18 bases between them. There are 15 residues in the CDR3. CDR3 sequence: CASSPQAGASSPLHF. CDR3 nucleotide sequence: TGTGCCAGCAGCCCACAGGCGGGGGCAAGCTCACCCCTCCACTTT.

The rearrangement links TRBV30 to TRBJ1-5; D is unclear. V was cut by 0 bases and J by 0 bases, with 6 bases left in between. The CDR3 sequence is 14 residues long. Germline CDR1 and CDR2: GTSNPN and SVGIG (reference sequence). The CDR3 here is CAWSVYGSNQPQHF. The DNA for the CDR3 is TGTGCCTGGAGTGTATACGGTAGCAATCAGCCCCAGCATTTT.

The rearrangement joins TRBV30 to TRBJ1-1; D ambiguous. This CDR3 region has 14 residues. Looked up from germline, CDR1 is GTSNPN and CDR2 is SVGIG (reference sequence). Deletions cut 4 bases from V and 4 bases from J, with 16 bases between. The CDR3 protein is CAWNRGLVGTEAFF. For the CDR3, the DNA is TGTGCCTGGAATCGGGGTTTGGTAGGCACTGAAGCTTTCTTT.

The chain links TRBV5-5 to TRBJ1-1; 9 bases map to TRBD1. CDR1 is SGHKS, CDR2 YYEKEE, per germline (reference sequence). The CDR3 is 12 amino acids. The V gene end was trimmed by 4 bases and the J gene end by 11 bases; junction bases not matched to a gene: 6. CDR3 in amino acids: CASSLGQGKAFF. In nucleotides, the CDR3 is TGTGCCAGCAGCCTCGGACAGGGGAAGGCTTTCTTT. Filled out from reference TRBV5-5 and TRBJ1-1, the complete variable domain reads DAGVTQSPTHLIKTRGQQVTLRCSPISGHKSVSWYQQVLGQGPQFIFQYYEKEERGRGNFPDRFSARQFPNYSSELNVNALLLGDSALYLCASSLGQGKAFFGQGTRLTVV.

The CDR3 DNA reads as TGTGCCAGCAGCGGGGACAGGGTTGAGCAGTTCTTC. This sequence encodes CASSGDRVEQFF. J is TRBJ2-1 and V is TRBV11-3; 9 nucleotides match TRBD1. Germline V gene data show CDR1 as SGHNT and CDR2 as YENEEA. V shed 5 bases and J 9 bases; nucleotides not matched to a gene: 2. This CDR3 is built from 12 residues. Combining the CDR3 with reference TRBV11-3 and TRBJ2-1 gives the whole variable domain EAGVVQSPRYKIIEKKQPVAFWCNPISGHNTLYWYLQNLGQGPELLIRYENEEAVDDSQLPKDRFSAERLKGVDSTLKIQPAELGDSAVYLCASSGDRVEQFFGPGTRLTVL.

This chain connects TRBV29-1 to TRBJ2-2, with D tentatively TRBD1 (5 bases). CDR1 and CDR2 (germline): SQVTM, ANQGSEA. There are 18 residues in the CDR3. Trimming pared 0 bases from V and 7 bases from J, leaving 24 bases between. CDR3 region: CSVEDHFAAQGRGGELFF. CDR3 coding DNA: TGCAGCGTTGAAGATCATTTCGCGGCACAAGGAAGGGGCGGGGAGCTGTTTTTT.

The rearrangement links TRBV28 to TRBJ2-7; tentative D call: TRBD2 (6 bases). CDR3 length: 12 amino acids. Germline values: CDR1 MDHEN, CDR2 SYDVKM. The germline V and J ends were trimmed by 7 bases and 6 bases, with 13 bases remaining between them. DNA for the CDR3: TGTGCCAGCACTGGGCTGGGGGGCGAGCAGTACTTC. This gives the protein CASTGLGGEQYF.

The chain is built from TRBV7-8 and TRBJ1-5, with D possibly matching TRBD1 (5 bases). The CDR3 is 17 residues long. CDR1 and CDR2 (germline): SGHVS, FQNEAQ. V gave up 1 base and J gave up 0 bases, with 13 bases separating them. This CDR3 is CASSLGMGGYSNQPQHF. CDR3 DNA: TGTGCCAGCAGCTTAGGTATGGGGGGGTATAGCAATCAGCCCCAGCATTTT.

The J gene is TRBJ2-7, the V gene TRBV28; D ambiguous. The CDR3 runs 12 residues. Germline-derived CDR1 and CDR2 are MDHEN and SYDVKM. Trimming cost V 10 bases and J 0 bases, with 10 bases left between them. CDR3 bases: TGTGCCACCTTGGGCAGCTCCTACGAGCAGTACTTC. Protein: CATLGSSYEQYF.

About this clone: Mismatch with germline at one junction end may stem from a read error. The chain combines TRBV9 with TRBJ1-2; TRBD1 agrees at 11 bases. From germline, CDR1 is SGDLS and CDR2 YYNGEE. This CDR3 spans 14 amino acids. The CDR3 nucleotides read TGTGCCAGCAGCGGCCAGACGGGACAGGGGGTATCCATCTTC. This sequence encodes CASSGQTGQGVSIF. The full variable domain, its missing parts supplied by reference TRBV9 and TRBJ1-2, is DSGVTQTPKHLITATGQRVTLRCSPRSGDLSVYWYQQSLDQGLQFLIQYYNGEERAKGNILERFSAQQFPDLHSELNLSSLELGDSALYFCASSGQTGQGVSIFGSGTRLTVV.

V and J are TRBV7-9 and TRBJ1-4; D unresolved. V lost 2 bases to trimming and J lost 6 bases, with 7 bases between them. The CDR3 contains 13 residues. Germline assignment: CDR1 SEHNR and CDR2 FQNEAQ (reference sequence). CDR3: CASSLKDHEKLFF. Here the CDR3 DNA reads TGTGCCAGCAGCTTAAAGGACCATGAAAAACTGTTTTTT. The variable domain in full, with the rest retrieved from reference TRBV7-9 and TRBJ1-4, is DTGVSQNPRHKITKRGQNVTFRCDPISEHNRLYWYRQTLGQGPEFLTYFQNEAQLEKSRLLSDRFSAERPKGSFSTLEIQRTEQGDSAMYLCASSLKDHEKLFFGSGTQLSVL.